The subject of this entry is one TCR beta chain. Resolution of symptoms, clearance, or two negative PCRs was present in recovered Cohort 3 donors. The data were obtained in a study of blood T cell repertoires in COVID-19. Study summary: From T cells, B-cell-depleted T cells, or PBMCs came the material, which was cDNA or gDNA.

The CDR3 is 15 amino acids. CDR1 is SGDLS, CDR2 YYNGEE, per germline. V lost 1 base and J 6 bases, leaving 11 bases between the germline ends. Original processing methods: Cell counts per sample came from amplifying reference gene primers. Data came from immunoSEQ multiplex PCR; TCRdb stores just in-frame clones and leaves some out. V, J and clone size derive from that table, while D and trimming were established from the DNA sequence. This table has around 100,000 clones, 80% to 90% appearing once. This receptor was taken from a woman in her forties or fifties who had recovered from COVID-19. This chain uses TRBV9 with TRBJ1-6; maybe TRBD1 (5 bases). Sequencing was performed on PBMCs or T cells enriched from blood (not recorded which). CDR3 DNA: TGTGCCAGCAGCGTATTTCAGGGCAGTAATTCACCCCTCCACTTT. This codes for CASSVFQGSNSPLHF.